This T cell receptor beta chain was obtained from a study of blood T cell repertoires in COVID-19. Overall study context: The analysed material was cDNA or gDNA that came from T cells, B-cell-depleted T cells, or PBMCs.

This CDR3 spans 16 amino acids. V was pared by 1 base and J by 2 bases, with 13 bases between. The germline CDR1 and CDR2 sequences are SEHNR and FQNEAQ (reference sequence). Ages ranged from roughly 18 to 95 years, with residence in about two dozen US areas. Participants' reported clinical history set cohort assignment. Recovered status applied to Cohort 3 donors who had two consecutive negative PCRs. It also applied to those with clearance or with symptom resolution. Data came from immunoSEQ multiplex PCR; TCRdb stores just in-frame clones and leaves some out. In the table there are roughly 400,000 clones, 80% to 90% of which are singletons.

The source material was PBMCs or T cells enriched from blood (not recorded which). The chain couples TRBV7-9 to TRBJ2-3; TRBD2 is a possible D gene (6 bases). This receptor was taken from a young man who had recovered from COVID-19. CDR3: CASSLVSGLLTDTQYF. The DNA for the CDR3 is TGTGCCAGCAGCTTAGTAAGCGGACTACTCACAGATACGCAGTATTTT.